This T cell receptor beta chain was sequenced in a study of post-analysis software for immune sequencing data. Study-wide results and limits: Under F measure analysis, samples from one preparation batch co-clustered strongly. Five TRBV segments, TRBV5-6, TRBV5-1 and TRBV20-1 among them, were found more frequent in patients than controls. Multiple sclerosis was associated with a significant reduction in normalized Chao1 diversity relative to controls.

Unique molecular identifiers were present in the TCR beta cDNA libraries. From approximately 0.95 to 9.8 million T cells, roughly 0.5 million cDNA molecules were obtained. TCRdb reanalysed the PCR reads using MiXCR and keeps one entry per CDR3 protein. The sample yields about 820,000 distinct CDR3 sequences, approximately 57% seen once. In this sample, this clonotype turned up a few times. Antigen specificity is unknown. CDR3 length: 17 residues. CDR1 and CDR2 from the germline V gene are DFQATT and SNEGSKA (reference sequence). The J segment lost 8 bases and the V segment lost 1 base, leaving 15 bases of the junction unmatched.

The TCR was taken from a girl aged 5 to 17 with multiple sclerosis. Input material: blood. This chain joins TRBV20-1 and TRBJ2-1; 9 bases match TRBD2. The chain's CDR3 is CSARAQLAGPGKYEQFF. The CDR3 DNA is TGCAGTGCTAGAGCGCAACTAGCGGGCCCAGGGAAGTATGAGCAGTTCTTC.